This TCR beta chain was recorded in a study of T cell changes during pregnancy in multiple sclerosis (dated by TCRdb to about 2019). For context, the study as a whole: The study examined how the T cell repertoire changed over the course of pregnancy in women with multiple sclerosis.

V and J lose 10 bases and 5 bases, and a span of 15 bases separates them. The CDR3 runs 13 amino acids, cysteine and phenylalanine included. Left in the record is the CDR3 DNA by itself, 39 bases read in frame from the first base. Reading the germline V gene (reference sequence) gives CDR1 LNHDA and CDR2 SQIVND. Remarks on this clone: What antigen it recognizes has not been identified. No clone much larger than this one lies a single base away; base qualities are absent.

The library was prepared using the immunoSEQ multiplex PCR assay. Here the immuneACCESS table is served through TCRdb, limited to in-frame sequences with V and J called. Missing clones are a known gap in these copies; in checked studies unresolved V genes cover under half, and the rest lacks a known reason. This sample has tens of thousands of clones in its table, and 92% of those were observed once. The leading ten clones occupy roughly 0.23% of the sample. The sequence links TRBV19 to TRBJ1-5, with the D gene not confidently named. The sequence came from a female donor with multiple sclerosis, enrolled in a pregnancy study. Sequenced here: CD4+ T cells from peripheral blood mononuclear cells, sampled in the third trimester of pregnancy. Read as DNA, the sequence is TGTGCCACCGGGAACGGTCCCCATCAGCCCCAGCATTTT. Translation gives CATGNGPHQPQHF.